This T cell receptor (beta chain) is from a study of graft-versus-host responses after intestinal transplantation. Looking at the study overall: Grafts were multivisceral, liver-intestinal, or isolated intestinal.

The CDR3 is 12 amino acids. V lost 5 bases and J 7 bases, leaving 11 bases between the germline ends. Germline lookup yields CDR1 MDHEN and CDR2 SYDVKM. For this clone: The target antigen is unknown.

Notes on the study in general: Recipient marrow showed GvH clones, some seen first in ileum or blood.

Repertoires were generated with immunoSEQ multiplex PCR, while TCRdb's copy carries only in-frame clones and drops some. The data contain about 47,000 clones, roughly 95% of them seen just once; the ten biggest clones take up approximately 0.21%. The source of this sequence is a human donor who was the organ donor for an intestinal transplant. The sample here was unstimulated CD8+ T cells sorted from spleen or lymph node cells, taken before transplant. The chain uses TRBV28 and TRBJ1-1; D unclear. The CDR3 reads CASSIAAFEAFF. The DNA of the CDR3 is TGTGCCAGCAGTATAGCCGCCTTTGAAGCTTTCTTT.